The 2 T cell receptor beta chains given below trace back to one sample, sequenced in a study of blood T cell repertoires in COVID-19. Using immunoSEQ multiplex PCR, the repertoire was profiled, and TCRdb retains in-frame clones only, with some absent. The sample comprises 200,000 to 250,000 clones, around 90% of which are singletons, and more than 13% rests with the top ten. The sequencing input was PBMCs or T cells enriched from blood (not recorded which). The receptors derive from a young man who had been exposed to COVID-19.

There are a few counts of this clone. This chain connects TRBV6-5 to TRBJ2-1; 11 bases line up with TRBD2. The CDR3 has 15 amino acids. The germline V gene has CDR1 MNHEY and CDR2 SVGAGI. The V segment lost 8 bases and the J segment 5 bases; nucleotides outside the gene matches: 8. This chain's CDR3 is CASGLAGGANNEQFF. The CDR3 DNA sequence: TGTGCCAGCGGATTAGCGGGGGGGGCGAACAATGAGCAGTTCTTC.

The chain links TRBV7-9 to TRBJ2-1; 8 nucleotides agree with TRBD2. CDR1 and CDR2 (germline): SEHNR, FQNEAQ (reference sequence). The CDR3 extends over 19 amino acids. The J segment lost 0 bases and the V segment lost 2 bases, leaving 12 bases of the junction unmatched. CDR3 sequence: CASSLFRASGGRSYNEQFF. The CDR3 DNA reads as TGTGCCAGCAGCTTATTTAGGGCGAGCGGGGGCCGCTCCTACAATGAGCAGTTCTTC.